The 9 T cell receptor beta chains reported below all come from one sample, sequenced in a study of shared clonotypes between healthy human individuals. TCRdb's copy holds only in-frame clones and misses some; the assay was immunoSEQ multiplex PCR. Here the sample spans 500,000 to 700,000 clones, approximately 96% being singletons. Selected positively for CCR7 and CD45RO-negative, naive CD8 cells excluded terminally differentiated effector memory CD45RA+ cells. Input material: naive CD8+ T cells sorted from blood. These receptors were taken from a young woman in good health.

The chain links TRBV9 to TRBJ2-2; D ambiguous. Germline lookup yields CDR1 SGDLS and CDR2 YYNGEE. This CDR3 has 13 residues. V was clipped by 3 bases and J by 7 bases, with 10 bases between them. CDR3 amino acids: CASSGLAVGELFF. DNA for the CDR3: TGTGCCAGCAGCGGCCTGGCGGTCGGGGAGCTGTTTTTT.

This sequence joins TRBV2 and TRBJ1-1; D not certain. Trimming took 2 bases from V and 0 from J, leaving 10 bases between them. The CDR3 has 15 amino acids. CDR1 is SNHLY, CDR2 FYNNEI, per germline. The CDR3 region has the DNA TGTGCCAGCAGTGAATTCGTACAGCTGAACACTGAAGCTTTCTTT. Protein: CASSEFVQLNTEAFF.

This clone has only one observation. The chain links TRBV5-6 to TRBJ2-7; TRBD1 aligns across 9 bases. The CDR3 is 14 amino acids. After removal of 4 bases from V and 2 bases from J, the junction contained 4 bases not matched to a gene. Germline CDR1 reads SGHDT; CDR2 reads YYEEEE. The DNA of the CDR3 is TGTGCCAGCAGCACGGGACAGGGTACCTACGAGCAGTACTTC. Its protein product is CASSTGQGTYEQYF.

The sample holds one count of this clone. The DNA for the CDR3 is TGTGCCAGCAGCCCGCCGGGACAGGGGCATCAGCCCCAGCATTTT. Its translation: CASSPPGQGHQPQHF. The chain is built from TRBV25-1 and TRBJ1-5; TRBD1 matches at 10 bases. Trimming cost V 6 bases and J 5 bases; bases outside gene matches: 7. The CDR3 totals 15 residues. Looked up from germline, CDR1 is MGHDK and CDR2 is SYGVNS.

The chain combines TRBV7-7 with TRBJ1-4; tentative D call: TRBD1 (5 bases). V lost 5 bases, J lost 7 bases, and 11 bases lay in between. The germline V gene has CDR1 SSHAT and CDR2 FNYEAQ (reference sequence). The CDR3 is made up of 13 amino acids. CDR3 residues: CASSTRGGEKLFF. In nucleotides, the CDR3 is TGTGCCAGCAGCACGAGGGGTGGTGAAAAACTGTTTTTT.

The V gene is TRBV10-2, the J gene TRBJ2-1; D unclear. The CDR3 contains 11 residues. Germline CDR1 is WSHSY and CDR2 is SAAADI. Trimming took off 1 base at V and 9 bases at J, with 4 bases between the two ends. The CDR3 DNA follows: TGCGCCAGCAGTGAGTGGGGTGAGCAGTTCTTC. This gives the protein CASSEWGEQFF.

V and J are TRBV19 and TRBJ2-1; no firm D call. Trimming pared 1 base from V and 9 bases from J, leaving 10 bases between. The CDR3 sequence is 13 residues long. The germline gives CDR1 LNHDA, CDR2 SQIVND (reference sequence). The CDR3 reads CASSIGVMGEQFF. CDR3 in DNA: TGTGCCAGTAGTATAGGTGTCATGGGTGAGCAGTTCTTC.

This sequence joins TRBV7-9 and TRBJ1-3; a weak D match, TRBD1 (5 bases). Between the trimmed V and J ends, which lost 5 bases and 0 bases, there was a span of 11 bases. This CDR3 comprises 15 residues. Germline V CDR1 and CDR2: SEHNR, FQNEAQ (reference sequence). Here the CDR3 DNA reads TGTGCCAGCAGCCCTTCCCAGGGCTCTGGAAACACCATATATTTT. It translates to CASSPSQGSGNTIYF.

The genes are TRBV7-6 and TRBJ2-3, with TRBD2 matching 7 bases. The CDR3 is 15 amino acids. The germline V gene encodes CDR1 SGHVS and CDR2 FNYEAQ. The V and J ends lost 4 bases and 5 bases, in that order; junction bases with no gene match: 9. The chain's CDR3 is CASSSLAAKGDTQYF. The CDR3 DNA sequence: TGTGCCAGCAGCTCCCTAGCGGCGAAAGGAGATACGCAGTATTTT.